This TCR beta chain came from a study of blood T cell repertoires in COVID-19. Study-level background: Nucleic acid was either cDNA or gDNA, and it came from T cells, B-cell-depleted T cells, or PBMCs.

With 0 bases clipped from V and 3 bases from J, the junction kept 6 bases outside the gene matches. The CDR3 consists of 15 residues. Germline V CDR1 and CDR2: SGHRS, YFSETQ. Participants were aged about 18 to 95 years, lived in roughly 23 US areas, and enrolled virtually. Participants' own reports of clinical history determined their cohort assignment. In the authors' workflow: Reference gene primer amplification in the assay estimated nucleated cell counts. The protocol was immunoSEQ multiplex PCR, while the TCRdb copy is restricted to in-frame clones and leaves out a portion. V and J calls and clone size are given by that table; D and trimming were obtained from the DNA. The sample carries 260,000 or so clones, just over 85% recorded once. This clone came up a few times.

The chain joins TRBV5-1 to TRBJ2-7; 7 bases line up with TRBD2. The sequencing sample was made of PBMCs or T cells enriched from blood (not recorded which). This receptor was identified in a man between 18 and 29 years old who had recovered from COVID-19. CDR3 sequence reads: CASSLGGGSGYEQYF. DNA of the CDR3: TGCGCCAGCAGCTTGGGGGGCGGGAGTGGCTACGAGCAGTACTTC.